The sequence of this T cell receptor (beta chain) was determined in a study of beta chain features in type 1 diabetes. What was sequenced were expressed TCRB transcripts, since all of the isolated RNA had been reverse transcribed. Here immunoSEQ multiplex PCR was the method, and the copy in TCRdb shows in-frame clones only, minus some. The sample carries about 360,000 clones, 10% to 15% recorded once. Per the germline V gene, CDR1 is SGHTA and CDR2 is FQGNSA. V dropped 2 bases and J dropped 7 bases, with 14 bases sitting between them. CDR3 size: 14 residues. Input material: naive CD4+ T cells from blood. The rearrangement joins TRBV7-2 to TRBJ2-5, with a possible D match to TRBD2 (5 bases). The sequence derives from a man younger than 35 in good health. The CDR3 DNA reads TGTGCCAGCAGCTTATTAAGCCCCGCGGGGACCCAGTACTTC. This codes for CASSLLSPAGTQYF.